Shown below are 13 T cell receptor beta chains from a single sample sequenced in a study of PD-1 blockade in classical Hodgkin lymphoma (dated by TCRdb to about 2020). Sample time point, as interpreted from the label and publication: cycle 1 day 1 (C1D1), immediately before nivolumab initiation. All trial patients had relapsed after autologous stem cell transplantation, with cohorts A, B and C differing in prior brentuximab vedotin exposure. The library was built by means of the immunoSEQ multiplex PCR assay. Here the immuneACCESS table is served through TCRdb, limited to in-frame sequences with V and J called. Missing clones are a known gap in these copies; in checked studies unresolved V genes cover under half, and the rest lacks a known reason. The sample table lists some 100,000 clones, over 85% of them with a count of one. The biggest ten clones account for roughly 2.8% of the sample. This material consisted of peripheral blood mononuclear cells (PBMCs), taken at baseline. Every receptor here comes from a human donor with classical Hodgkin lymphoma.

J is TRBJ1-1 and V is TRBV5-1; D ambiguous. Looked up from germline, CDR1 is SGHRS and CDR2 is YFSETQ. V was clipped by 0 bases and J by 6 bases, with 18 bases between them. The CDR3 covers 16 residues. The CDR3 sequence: CASSLAGLLKGAEAFF. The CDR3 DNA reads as TGCGCCAGCAGCTTGGCCGGGCTCTTGAAGGGCGCTGAAGCTTTCTTT. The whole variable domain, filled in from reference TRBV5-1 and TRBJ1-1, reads KAGVTQTPRYLIKTRGQQVTLSCSPISGHRSVSWYQQTPGQGLQFLFEYFSETQRNKGNFPGRFSGRQFSNSRSEMNVSTLELGDSALYLCASSLAGLLKGAEAFFGQGTRLTVV.

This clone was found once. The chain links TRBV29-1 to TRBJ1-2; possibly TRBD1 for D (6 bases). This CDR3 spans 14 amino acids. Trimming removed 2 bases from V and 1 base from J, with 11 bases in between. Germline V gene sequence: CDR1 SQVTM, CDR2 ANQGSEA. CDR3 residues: CSVEPQGINYGYTF. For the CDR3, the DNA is TGCAGCGTTGAACCACAGGGCATTAACTATGGCTACACCTTC.

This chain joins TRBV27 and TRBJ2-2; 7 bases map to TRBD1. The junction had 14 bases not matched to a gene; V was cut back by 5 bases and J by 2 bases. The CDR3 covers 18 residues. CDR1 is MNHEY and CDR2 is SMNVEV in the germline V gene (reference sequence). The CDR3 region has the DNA TGTGCCAGCAGTACCCCCGGGACAGCACAGCTTAACACCGGGGAGCTGTTTTTT. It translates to CASSTPGTAQLNTGELFF.

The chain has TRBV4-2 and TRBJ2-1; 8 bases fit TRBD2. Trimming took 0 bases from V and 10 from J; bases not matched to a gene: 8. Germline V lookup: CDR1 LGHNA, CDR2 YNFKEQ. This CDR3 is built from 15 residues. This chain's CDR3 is CASSQDLVAGPEQFF. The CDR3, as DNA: TGTGCCAGCAGCCAAGATTTGGTAGCGGGACCGGAGCAGTTCTTC.

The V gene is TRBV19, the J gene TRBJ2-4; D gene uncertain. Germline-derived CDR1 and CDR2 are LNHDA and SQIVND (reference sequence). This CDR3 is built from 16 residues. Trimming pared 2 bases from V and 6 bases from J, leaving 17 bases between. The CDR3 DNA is TGTGCCAGTAGTATAAGTACTGGGAACTCGAGAAACATTCAGTACTTC. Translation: CASSISTGNSRNIQYF.

This chain's CDR3 is CAWSSTSGRDEQFF. For the CDR3, the DNA is TGTGCCTGGAGTAGTACTAGCGGGAGAGATGAGCAGTTCTTC. The chain couples TRBV30 to TRBJ2-1; 11 bases line up with TRBD2. The CDR3 contains 14 residues. V gave up 2 bases and J gave up 8 bases; unmatched junction bases: 5. Germline loops: CDR1 GTSNPN, CDR2 SVGIG (reference sequence).

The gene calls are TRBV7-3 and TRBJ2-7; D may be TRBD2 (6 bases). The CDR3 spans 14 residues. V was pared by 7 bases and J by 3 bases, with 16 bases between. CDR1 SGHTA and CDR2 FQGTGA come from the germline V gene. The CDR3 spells CASNKGPGDYEQYF. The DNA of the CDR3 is TGTGCCAGCAACAAAGGGCCGGGGGACTACGAGCAGTACTTC.

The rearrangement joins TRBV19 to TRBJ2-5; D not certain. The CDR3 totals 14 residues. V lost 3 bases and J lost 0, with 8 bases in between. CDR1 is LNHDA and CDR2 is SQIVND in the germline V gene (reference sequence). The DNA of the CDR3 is TGTGCCAGTAGTATTCAATTCAACCAAGAGACCCAGTACTTC. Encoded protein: CASSIQFNQETQYF.

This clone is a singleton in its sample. CDR3 residues: CASSSTGLGGTDTQYF. The CDR3, as DNA: TGCGCCAGCAGCTCGACAGGGCTCGGGGGCACAGATACGCAGTATTTT. The chain uses TRBV5-1 and TRBJ2-3; 7 bases fit TRBD1. J gave up 1 base and V 3 bases, and 8 bases lay outside the gene matches. The germline CDR1 and CDR2 sequences are SGHRS and YFSETQ. The CDR3 contains 16 residues.

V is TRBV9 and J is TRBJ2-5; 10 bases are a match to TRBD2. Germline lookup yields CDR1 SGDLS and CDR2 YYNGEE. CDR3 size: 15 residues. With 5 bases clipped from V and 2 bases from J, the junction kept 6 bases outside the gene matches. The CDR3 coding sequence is TGTGCCAGCAGTCCAAATAGCGGGAGGCAAGAGACCCAGTACTTC. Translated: CASSPNSGRQETQYF.

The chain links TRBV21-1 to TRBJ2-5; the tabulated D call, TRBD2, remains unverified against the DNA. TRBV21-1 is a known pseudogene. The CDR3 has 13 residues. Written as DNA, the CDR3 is TGTGCCAGCAGCCCTGATCGGGGAGGGACCCAGTACTTC. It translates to CASSPDRGGTQYF.

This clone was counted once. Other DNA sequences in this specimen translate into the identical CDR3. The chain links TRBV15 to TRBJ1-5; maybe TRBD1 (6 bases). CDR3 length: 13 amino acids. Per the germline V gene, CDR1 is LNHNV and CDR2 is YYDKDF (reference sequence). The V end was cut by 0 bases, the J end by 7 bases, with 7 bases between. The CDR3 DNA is TGTGCCACCAGCAGAGACAGGGGCCAGCCCCAGCATTTT. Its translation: CATSRDRGQPQHF. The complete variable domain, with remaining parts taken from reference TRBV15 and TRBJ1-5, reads DAMVIQNPRYQVTQFGKPVTLSCSQTLNHNVMYWYQQKSSQAPKLLFHYYDKDFNNEADTPDNFQSRRPNTSFCFLDIRSPGLGDTAMYLCATSRDRGQPQHFGDGTRLSIL.

The CDR3 DNA reads as TGTGCCAGCAATAGGGTTACGGCCTCGGGGGAGCAGTTCTTC. This gives the protein CASNRVTASGEQFF. This chain links TRBV6-1 with TRBJ2-1, with D maybe TRBD2 (5 bases). This CDR3 is built from 14 residues. CDR1 and CDR2 (germline): MNHNS, SASEGT. The V end was cut by 7 bases, the J end by 10 bases, with 20 bases between.